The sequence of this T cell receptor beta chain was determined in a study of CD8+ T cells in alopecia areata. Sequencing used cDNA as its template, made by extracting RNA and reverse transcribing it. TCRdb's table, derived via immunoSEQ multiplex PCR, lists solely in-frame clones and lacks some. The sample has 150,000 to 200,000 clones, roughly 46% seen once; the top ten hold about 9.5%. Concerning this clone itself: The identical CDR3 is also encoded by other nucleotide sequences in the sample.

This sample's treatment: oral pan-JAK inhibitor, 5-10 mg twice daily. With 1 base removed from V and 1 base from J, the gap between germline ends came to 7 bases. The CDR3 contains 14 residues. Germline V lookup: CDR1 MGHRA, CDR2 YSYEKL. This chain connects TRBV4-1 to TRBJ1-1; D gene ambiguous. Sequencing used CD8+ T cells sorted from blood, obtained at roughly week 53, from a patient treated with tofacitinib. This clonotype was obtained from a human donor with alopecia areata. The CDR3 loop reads CASSQVWENTEAFF. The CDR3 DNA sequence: TGCGCCAGCAGCCAAGTTTGGGAGAACACTGAAGCTTTCTTT.